Listed below are T cell receptor beta chains from one sample, sequenced in a study of shared clonotypes between healthy human individuals. The data were produced by immunoSEQ multiplex PCR, yet TCRdb's version contains in-frame clones alone and is incomplete. The sample lists approximately 440,000 clones, around 77% seen once, with about 12% in the top ten. The sequenced sample consisted of PBMCs. These receptor sequences come from a middle-aged woman in good health. Some clones in this sample may be carry-over from other donors' samples. Both conserved end residues are part of each CDR3. D genes are given only for firm matches. Size values are once, few and many counts, or a class for expanded clones, and some rows have none.

J gene | D gene | V gene | clone size | CDR3 length | CDR3 DNA | CDR3 protein
TRBJ1-1 | - | TRBV7-2 | - | 13 | TGTGCCAGCAGCTTAGTCGGGAGGACTGAAGCTTTCTTT | CASSLVGRTEAFF
TRBJ2-2 | TRBD1 | TRBV30 | - | 13 | TGTGCCTGGGGGACAGTAAGCACCGGGGAGCTGTTTTTT | CAWGTVSTGELFF
TRBJ2-1 | - | TRBV5-1 | - | 15 | TGCGCCAGCAGCTTTGGATCCCGGATTTACAATGAGCAGTTCTTC | CASSFGSRIYNEQFF
TRBJ2-3 | - | TRBV11-2 | - | 14 | TGTGCCAGCAGCTTAGCGGGTTACACAGATACGCAGTATTTT | CASSLAGYTDTQYF
TRBJ1-1 | - | TRBV14 | - | 13 | TGTGCCAGCAGCCAAGATTTGGGGCGTGAAGCTTTCTTT | CASSQDLGREAFF
TRBJ1-1 | TRBD1 | TRBV4-1 | - | 15 | TGCGCCAGCAGCCAAGTCGGACAGGGAAGGAATGAAGCTTTCTTT | CASSQVGQGRNEAFF
TRBJ2-5 | - | TRBV6-5 | few | 16 | TGTGCCAGCAGTTACCTCCGGGGAGGGGGTCGGGAGACCCAGTACTTC | CASSYLRGGGRETQYF
TRBJ2-3 | - | TRBV18 | few | 14 | TGTGCCAGCTCACGAATGGGGGGCACAGATACGCAGTATTTT | CASSRMGGTDTQYF
TRBJ2-5 | - | TRBV7-9 | few | 12 | TGTGCCAGCAGCGGAGGGCTAGAGACCCAGTACTTC | CASSGGLETQYF
TRBJ2-3 | TRBD2 | TRBV4-2 | - | 15 | TGTGCCAGCACCCGGCTGGCGGGAGCAGGAGATACGCAGTATTTT | CASTRLAGAGDTQYF
TRBJ2-5 | TRBD1 | TRBV6-1 | - | 14 | TGTGCCAGCAGGCCCGGGACAGGGGAAGAGACCCAGTACTTC | CASRPGTGEETQYF
TRBJ2-1 | - | TRBV4-3 | few | 14 | TGCGCCAGCAGCCTGGGACAAAGGTACAATGAGCAGTTCTTC | CASSLGQRYNEQFF
TRBJ2-7 | - | TRBV2 | - | 11 | TGTGCCAGCAGTGGAGACTACGAGCAGTACTTC | CASSGDYEQYF
TRBJ1-1 | - | TRBV29-1 | - | 11 | TGCAGCGTTGTCCGACAACCTGAAGCTTTCTTT | CSVVRQPEAFF
TRBJ2-5 | TRBD2 | TRBV5-1 | - | 14 | TGCGCCAGCAGCAACGTCGGGAGGCAAGAGACCCAGTACTTC | CASSNVGRQETQYF
TRBJ1-5 | - | TRBV30 | - | 13 | TGTGCCTGGGGTAATCCCAACAATCAGCCCCGGCATTTT | CAWGNPNNQPRHF
TRBJ1-1 | - | TRBV6-1 | - | 13 | TGTGCCAGCAGTGAAGCTCGGGGCACTGAAGCTTTCTTT | CASSEARGTEAFF
TRBJ2-7 | TRBD2 | TRBV4-2 | - | 16 | TGTGCCAGCAGCCAAGTTACTAGCGGCTTTGCCTACGAGCAGTACTTC | CASSQVTSGFAYEQYF
TRBJ1-2 | - | TRBV30 | many | 13 | TGTGCCTGGAGTGTAGGGGGGGCTAATGGCTACACCTTC | CAWSVGGANGYTF
TRBJ2-3 | TRBD2 | TRBV7-3 | once | 17 | TGTGCCAGCGGCAATGAAAGACTAGCGGGAGGGCCTAATACGCAGTATTTT | CASGNERLAGGPNTQYF
TRBJ2-7 | TRBD2 | TRBV11-1 | - | 16 | TGTGCCAGCAGCTCTCCCGGGACTAGCGGGAAGTACGAGCAGTACTTC | CASSSPGTSGKYEQYF
TRBJ2-2 | - | TRBV2 | few | 18 | TGTGCCAGCAGTGAGGAGTCGGAGTCTAGTAGTTACACCGGGGAGCTGTTTTTT | CASSEESESSSYTGELFF
TRBJ1-1 | - | TRBV5-1 | - | 14 | TGCGCCAGCAGCTTGGCCCAGGGGAACACTGAAGCTTTCTTT | CASSLAQGNTEAFF
TRBJ2-3 | TRBD1 | TRBV29-1 | few | 13 | TGCAGCGTCGGACAGGGGTTCAGGAATACGCAGTATTTT | CSVGQGFRNTQYF
TRBJ2-7 | - | TRBV6-1 | - | 12 | TGTGCCAGCAGTGGGGACCTCTACGAGCAGTACTTC | CASSGDLYEQYF
TRBJ2-3 | - | TRBV4-3 | - | 15 | TGCGCCAGCAGCCAATTGTCCAGAGAGGGGGATACGCAGTATTTT | CASSQLSREGDTQYF
TRBJ1-4 | - | TRBV11-2 | - | 15 | TGTGCCAGCAGCTTAGGTCGCTGGGGCAATGAAAAACTGTTTTTT | CASSLGRWGNEKLFF
TRBJ1-4 | TRBD1 | TRBV5-1 | - | 14 | TGCGCCAGCAGCTGGACAGGGACTAATGAAAAACTGTTTTTT | CASSWTGTNEKLFF
TRBJ2-1 | TRBD1 | TRBV11-2 | once | 15 | TGTGCCAGCAGCTTAGTGACAGGGCCCTACAATGAGCAGTTCTTC | CASSLVTGPYNEQFF
TRBJ1-1 | TRBD1 | TRBV18 | - | 17 | TGTGCCAGCTCACCGACCAGGGACAGGGGGTATCTTGCTGAAGCTTTCTTT | CASSPTRDRGYLAEAFF
TRBJ1-1 | - | TRBV20-1 | - | 10 | TGCAGTGCTAGGCCTTCTGAAGCTTTCTTT | CSARPSEAFF
TRBJ2-7 | TRBD1 | TRBV7-2 | - | 15 | TGTGCCAGCAGTCGGAGGGACAGGGGAGGCTACGAGCAGTACTTC | CASSRRDRGGYEQYF
TRBJ1-1 | - | TRBV5-1 | - | 13 | TGCGCCAGCAGCTCTGGCAGGGACACTGAAGCTTTCTTT | CASSSGRDTEAFF
TRBJ1-5 | - | TRBV28 | few | 15 | TGTGCCAGCAGACCAGAAGGGGGTGCCCATCAGCCCCAGCATTTT | CASRPEGGAHQPQHF
TRBJ2-1 | TRBD1 | TRBV2 | once | 14 | TGTGCCAGCAGTGATAGGGGGCGCCTGGATGAGCAGTTCTTC | CASSDRGRLDEQFF
TRBJ2-7 | TRBD2 | TRBV5-6 | - | 19 | TGTGCCAGCAGCCCAATACCGGGACTAGCGGGCCAAAGGGGATACGAGCAGTACTTC | CASSPIPGLAGQRGYEQYF
TRBJ1-1 | - | TRBV18 | - | 16 | TGTGCCAGCTCACCAGCAGGCGGGGGACGGAACACTGAAGCTTTCTTT | CASSPAGGGRNTEAFF
TRBJ2-3 | TRBD2 | TRBV11-2 | few | 14 | TGTGCCAGCAGCCGCGGGAGGGTGGCAGATACGCAGTATTTT | CASSRGRVADTQYF
TRBJ2-7 | - | TRBV15 | - | 16 | TGTGCCACCAGCGCCCGGCTACAGCGTCACTCCTACGAGCAGTACTTC | CATSARLQRHSYEQYF
TRBJ1-3 | - | TRBV7-2 | - | 15 | TGTGCCAGCAGTGCGGCCAGACGCTCTGGAAACACCATATATTTT | CASSAARRSGNTIYF
TRBJ1-2 | - | TRBV4-1 | - | 12 | TGCGCCAGCAGCCAAGGGTCCCTTGGCTACACCTTC | CASSQGSLGYTF
TRBJ1-2 | - | TRBV7-2 | - | 15 | TGTGCCAGCAGCTTAGAGGCGGGCCTCTCCTATGGCTACACCTTC | CASSLEAGLSYGYTF
TRBJ1-3 | - | TRBV7-2 | - | 15 | TGTGCCAGCAGCTTAGTAGCGGGTACTGGAAACACCATATATTTT | CASSLVAGTGNTIYF